The source of this TCR beta chain is a study of blood T cell repertoires in COVID-19 (dated by TCRdb to the early 2020s). For the wider study: Samples from collaborators originated in the United States, Italy and Spain and spanned both the acute and convalescent phases of COVID-19. Sample metadata almost always included a de-identified subject ID, COVID-19 status, age in years and sex. The prospective study material was composed of cDNA or gDNA derived from T cells, B-cell-depleted T cells, or PBMCs. HLA class I and class II types, where available, came from metadata supplied by the sample provider rather than from assay-based typing. A freely available public database, intended as a resource for researchers studying the immune response to SARS-CoV-2, is where the repertoires were released. Subjects who had been exposed to COVID-19, were actively infected with it, or had recovered from it provided the deeply sampled blood TCRbeta repertoires that made up the dataset. The samples were drawn from two sources: the first 160 participants of the ongoing ImmuneRACE study, and about 1,300 subjects contributed by 6 global collaborators.

Study-level results and caveats: Clinical and demographic metadata were provided uncurated, with the amount varying by source and participant.

The collaborating institutions used their own protocols to collect whole blood in K2EDTA tubes. For TCRbeta analysis, collaborator samples were shipped as frozen whole blood, as isolated PBMCs, or as DNA extracted from either sample type. The immunoSEQ Assay, a bias-controlled multiplex PCR, was used to amplify TCRbeta CDR3 regions from genomic DNA. On the study's bioinformatics: Nucleated cell counts per sample were estimated from amplification of reference gene primers within the assay. To quantify the absolute abundance of each unique TCRbeta CDR3 rearrangement, sequence reads were collapsed and filtered. For each sample, productive Simpson clonality was calculated as the square root of Simpson's diversity index across productive rearrangements. Here the immuneACCESS table is served through TCRdb, limited to in-frame sequences with V and J called. Missing clones are a known gap in these copies; in checked studies unresolved V genes cover under half, and the rest lacks a known reason. V, J and clone size were drawn from that table, and D and trimming were deduced from the DNA. Present in this sample are roughly 150,000 clones, roughly four fifths of which were seen just once. Of the sample, 4% to 5% falls within the top ten clones.

The junction shows trimming of 8 bases on V and 7 bases on J, and the gene matches do not reach 6 bases of it. Reading from cysteine to phenylalanine, the CDR3 counts 13 amino acids. CDR3 DNA is the only sequence kept; it has 39 bases, read in frame from the first base. CDR1 is given as SNHLY and CDR2 as FYNNEI, both from the germline V gene. As to this clone: What antigen it recognizes has not been identified. No base-level quality is on record; no much larger clone is a single base apart.

This sequence originates from a woman older than 75 with acute or convalescent COVID-19. Sequencing was performed on peripheral blood. The sequence is built from TRBV2 and TRBJ1-2; 11 bases in the middle match TRBD1. The DNA reads TGTGCCAGCTCGAGGACAGGGGGCTCTGGCTACACCTTC. It codes for CASSRTGGSGYTF.